The sequence of this TCR beta chain was determined in a study of blood T cell repertoires in COVID-19. Study context: Material from acute and convalescent COVID-19 was sourced from the United States, Italy and Spain. The analysed material was cDNA or gDNA that came from T cells, B-cell-depleted T cells, or PBMCs.

The ends lost 1 base at V and 9 bases at J; junction bases unmatched: 14. From germline, CDR1 is MGHRA and CDR2 YSYEKL. This CDR3 region has 16 residues. This clone was seen more than once but under ten times. Sequencing was performed with immunoSEQ multiplex PCR; in TCRdb, only in-frame clones are kept and a portion is missing. There are fewer than 150,000 clones in the sample; about 80% occur only once, and 7.5% to 8.5% lies in the top ten. The sequenced sample consisted of peripheral blood. The clonotype originates from a human donor in a cohort sampled during active COVID-19. The rearrangement uses TRBV4-1 and TRBJ1-2, with 7 bases identical to TRBD1. The DNA for the CDR3 is TGCGCCAGCAGCCAAGGTGGGGCGCGGGACAGCTCCCGCTACACCTTC. Its protein is CASSQGGARDSSRYTF.